Below are 10 T cell receptor beta chains sequenced from a single sample in a study of cytomegalovirus exposure and HLA in healthy donors. Clones were read by immunoSEQ multiplex PCR, and TCRdb kept only the in-frame ones, dropping some. The sample includes around 350,000 clones, around 86% seen only once; the top ten take approximately 0.8%. The specimen was PBMCs. The receptors originated from a woman under 30 in good health and CMV-seronegative.

In this sample, this clone turned up a few times. The chain employs TRBV2 and TRBJ1-4, with a possible D match to TRBD1 (6 bases). The CDR3 spans 15 residues. Germline CDR1 and CDR2: SNHLY and FYNNEI. The V end lost 7 bases, the J end lost 0 bases, and 12 bases lay between the germline ends. The DNA of the CDR3 is TGTGCCAGCAACAGACAGGATACAACTAATGAAAAACTGTTTTTT. Its protein is CASNRQDTTNEKLFF.

V usage is TRBV5-1 and J usage is TRBJ1-2, with D possibly TRBD1 on 6 matching bases. Germline V lookup: CDR1 SGHRS, CDR2 YFSETQ. CDR3 length: 14 amino acids. V lost 4 bases to trimming and J lost 5 bases, with 15 bases between them. CDR3 in amino acids: CASSPAQGSYGYTF. The CDR3 region has the DNA TGCGCCAGCAGCCCCGCACAGGGATCTTATGGCTACACCTTC.

This chain uses TRBV7-9 with TRBJ2-1; D remains unclear. The CDR3 is 13 residues long. Germline V CDR1 and CDR2: SEHNR, FQNEAQ (reference sequence). Trimming took 1 base from V and 5 from J, leaving 6 bases between them. The CDR3 DNA is TGTGCCAGCAGCTTAGTGAGTAACAATGAGCAGTTCTTC. Translating gives CASSLVSNNEQFF.

This clone has just one count. The chain links TRBV5-4 to TRBJ2-2, with 8 bases aligning to TRBD1. This CDR3 comprises 16 residues. Germline loops: CDR1 SGHNT, CDR2 YYREEE (reference sequence). J gave up 4 bases and V 4 bases, and 9 bases lay outside the gene matches. DNA for the CDR3: TGTGCCAGCAGCAGCCGACAGGGGACCGGCACCGGGGAGCTGTTTTTT. Its protein product is CASSSRQGTGTGELFF.

The chain combines TRBV19 with TRBJ1-1; D gene uncertain. Germline V gives CDR1 LNHDA, CDR2 SQIVND (reference sequence). The CDR3 runs 14 residues. V was trimmed by 6 bases and J by 1 base, leaving 12 bases between them. CDR3 bases: TGTGCCAGTAGGTCCGGCGGAACGAACACTGAAGCTTTCTTT. Translated, it gives CASRSGGTNTEAFF.

This chain links TRBV4-1 with TRBJ1-1; the match to TRBD1 covers 8 bases. V shed 3 bases and J 2 bases; nucleotides not matched to a gene: 8. This CDR3 spans 16 amino acids. CDR1 is MGHRA, CDR2 YSYEKL, per germline. Here the CDR3 reads CASSQGRQGTNTEAFF. The DNA for the CDR3 is TGCGCCAGCAGCCAGGGACGACAGGGGACTAACACTGAAGCTTTCTTT.

The chain is built from TRBV7-3 and TRBJ2-6, with 7 bases lining up with TRBD1. Looked up from germline, CDR1 is SGHTA and CDR2 is FQGTGA. The CDR3 is 15 residues long. V dropped 5 bases and J dropped 0; count of bases not matched to a gene: 1. This CDR3 reads CASSRDSSGANVLTF. The CDR3 DNA follows: TGTGCCAGCAGCCGGGACAGCTCTGGGGCCAACGTCCTGACTTTC.

V usage is TRBV5-8 and J usage is TRBJ2-7, with D uncertain. Germline assignment: CDR1 SGHTS and CDR2 YDEGEE. This CDR3 spans 14 amino acids. V gave up 1 base and J gave up 2 bases, with 10 bases separating them. CDR3 nucleotide sequence: TGTGCCAGCAGCTTGTTAGGCAGGCCCTACGAGCAGTACTTC. As protein: CASSLLGRPYEQYF.

The gene calls are TRBV2 and TRBJ2-7, with TRBD2 matching 7 bases. Trimming removed 6 bases from V and 0 bases from J; junction bases left unmatched: 5. Germline loops: CDR1 SNHLY, CDR2 FYNNEI. CDR3 size: 14 residues. The DNA of the CDR3 is TGTGCCAGCAGGTCCGGGGGGTCCTCCTACGAGCAGTACTTC. Its translation: CASRSGGSSYEQYF.

The gene calls are TRBV2 and TRBJ1-6; 8 bases are shared with TRBD1. The CDR3 length is 12 residues. V shed 3 bases and J 11 bases; nucleotides not matched to a gene: 0. In germline, CDR1 is SNHLY, CDR2 FYNNEI. Here the CDR3 reads CASSEDRAPLHF. The CDR3 DNA is TGTGCCAGCAGTGAGGACAGGGCACCCCTCCACTTT.